The present TCR beta chain was sequenced within a study of T cells in Graves' hyperthyroidism and ophthalmopathy. As for the study in general: At the time of initial diagnosis and before any treatment, peripheral blood was collected.

This CDR3 comprises 12 residues. Trimming removed 7 bases from V and 8 bases from J; junction bases left unmatched: 6. Many counts were recorded for this clonotype. RNA transcripts yielded amplified TCR beta CDR3 regions. The HTBI set primed first-round TCR CDR3 RT-PCR. One entry per CDR3 protein results from TCRdb running MiXCR on the multiplex PCR reads. The sample includes hundreds of thousands of distinct CDR3 sequences, approximately 20% of them seen just once. The receptor was isolated from a woman aged 18-30 years with Graves' hyperthyroidism. Sequenced material: blood. The chain is built from TRBV12-3 or TRBV12-4 and TRBJ1-2, with 8 bases that match TRBD1. Here the CDR3 DNA reads TGTGCCAGCAAGGACAGGGCACGGGGCTACACCTTC. Protein sequence: CASKDRARGYTF.